The clone carrying this TCR beta chain was observed once. Its matching antigen is unknown. These data belong to a study of cytomegalovirus exposure and HLA in healthy donors. Across the study: From 150 million to 200 million T cells, an earlier analysis saw around 120 million unique TCR beta sequences.

Study results and limitations: Segments of the TCR beta V type were, in most cases, productive about 90% or about 30% of the time in an earlier analysis. When a later analysis was performed, an Asian-associated ancestry cluster reportedly had fewer N-insertions than the roughly 690-donor mean. Among the CMV-associated chains, a few were confirmed in vitro as specific for CMV antigens.

In the PCR, 60 Vbeta and 13 Jbeta primers were used. Produced via immunoSEQ multiplex PCR; TCRdb's table is partial and in-frame only. The repertoire holds around 170,000 clones, 65% to 85% seen once, with more than 1.1% in the top ten. The germline CDR1 and CDR2 sequences are MNHEY and SMNVEV (reference sequence). The CDR3 is 15 amino acids. V lost 4 bases and J lost 6, with 18 bases in between. This sequence originates from a girl aged 10 to 17 in good health and CMV-seropositive. The chain recombines TRBV27 with TRBJ1-2; D possibly corresponds to TRBD1 (5 bases). Sequencing was carried out using PBMCs. The CDR3 DNA sequence: TGTGCCAGCAGTTGGCGGGACGGGACGAAAGATGGCTACACCTTC. Its protein is CASSWRDGTKDGYTF.